What follows are 29 T cell receptor beta chains derived from one specimen sequenced in a study of blood T cell repertoires in COVID-19. The repertoire was sequenced with immunoSEQ multiplex PCR; TCRdb's copy has only in-frame clones and lacks some. This sample yields about 270,000 clones, of which around four fifths are seen a single time; about 4% belongs to the top ten. Sequencing was done on a sample of peripheral blood. All receptors derive from a woman aged 45-65 years with active or convalescent COVID-19.

The gene calls are TRBV15 and TRBJ2-1, with 8 bases that match TRBD1. CDR1 and CDR2 (germline): LNHNV, YYDKDF (reference sequence). The CDR3 has 16 residues. Trimming removed 1 base from V and 3 bases from J; junction bases left unmatched: 5. The DNA of the CDR3 is TGTGCCACCAGCAGAGGCACAGGGGGATACTACAATGAGCAGTTCTTC. Its protein is CATSRGTGGYYNEQFF.

This clone was found a few times. The chain combines TRBV5-1 with TRBJ1-1; 10 bases line up with TRBD1. In germline, CDR1 is SGHRS, CDR2 YFSETQ. This CDR3 has 13 amino acids. With V trimmed by 4 bases and J by 6 bases, 3 bases remained unmatched. The chain's CDR3 is CASSGGQGAEAFF. The CDR3 DNA sequence: TGCGCCAGCAGCGGCGGACAGGGGGCTGAAGCTTTCTTT.

This clone was detected once. The chain couples TRBV10-3 to TRBJ2-5; a weak D match, TRBD1 (6 bases). The CDR3 length is 13 residues. In germline, CDR1 is ENHRY, CDR2 SYGVKD. V was clipped by 4 bases and J by 5 bases, with 11 bases between them. The CDR3 loop reads CAISGGLEETQYF. CDR3 DNA sequence: TGTGCCATCAGTGGGGGGCTAGAGGAGACCCAGTACTTC.

The V gene is TRBV10-3, the J gene TRBJ1-1; D gene uncertain. Germline CDR1 reads ENHRY; CDR2 reads SYGVKD. Trimming left V 5 bases short and J 4 bases short, with 11 bases between. This CDR3 is built from 13 residues. This chain's CDR3 is CAISLGESTEAFF. In DNA, the CDR3 is TGTGCCATCAGTTTGGGAGAGAGCACTGAAGCTTTCTTT.

The V call is TRBV7-9, the J call TRBJ2-3, with D perhaps matching TRBD1 (5 bases). This CDR3 region has 15 residues. Looked up from germline, CDR1 is SEHNR and CDR2 is FQNEAQ (reference sequence). The V gene lost 3 bases and the J gene lost 7 bases, with 17 bases spanning the gap. The CDR3 loop is CASSFSGLFRNTQYF. The CDR3 DNA reads as TGTGCCAGCAGCTTTTCAGGGCTATTCCGAAATACGCAGTATTTT.

The chain links TRBV25-1 to TRBJ2-2; 11 positions match TRBD1. This CDR3 is built from 17 residues. V gave up 2 bases and J gave up 7 bases; unmatched junction bases: 9. Germline V gene data show CDR1 as MGHDK and CDR2 as SYGVNS. CDR3 protein: CASSERGTGGFHGELFF. CDR3 in DNA: TGTGCCAGCAGTGAACGGGGGACAGGGGGTTTTCACGGGGAGCTGTTTTTT.

The chain has TRBV2 and TRBJ1-6, with TRBD1 matching over 7 bases. Germline loops: CDR1 SNHLY, CDR2 FYNNEI. This CDR3 is built from 15 residues. Trimming removed 3 bases from V and 8 bases from J; junction bases left unmatched: 7. In nucleotides, the CDR3 is TGTGCCAGCAGTGAGACAGGGCCACTATATTCACCCCTCCACTTT. It specifies CASSETGPLYSPLHF.

This clone was observed a few times. The chain joins TRBV5-6 to TRBJ2-5, with a tentative D call TRBD2 (7 bases). Looked up from germline, CDR1 is SGHDT and CDR2 is YYEEEE. Between the trimmed V and J ends, which lost 2 bases and 5 bases, there was a span of 19 bases. The CDR3 totals 16 residues. The CDR3 DNA reads as TGTGCCAGCAGCTTAGGGGGTTCGGGAGGAACGGAGACCCAGTACTTC. It yields the protein CASSLGGSGGTETQYF.

In its sample, this clone was seen once. V usage is TRBV7-8 and J usage is TRBJ2-1, with 15 bases matching TRBD2. Germline lookup yields CDR1 SGHVS and CDR2 FQNEAQ. The length of the CDR3 is 17 residues. V lost 4 bases, J lost 1 base, and 2 bases stayed unmatched. CDR3 nucleotide sequence: TGTGCCAGCAGCTGGGGACTAGCGGGAGGTTCCTACAATGAGCAGTTCTTC. This encodes CASSWGLAGGSYNEQFF.

V gene TRBV6-6 combines with J gene TRBJ1-5; TRBD1 aligns across 8 bases. There are 17 residues in the CDR3. Unmatched junction bases numbered 11, after V lost 5 bases and J lost 2 bases. Germline lookup yields CDR1 MNHNY and CDR2 SVGAGI (reference sequence). CDR3 residues: CASSLNRDRWGNQPQHF. The CDR3 nucleotides read TGTGCCAGCAGTCTCAACCGGGACAGGTGGGGCAATCAGCCCCAGCATTTT.

The chain employs TRBV6-1 and TRBJ1-3, with D maybe TRBD1 (5 bases). This CDR3 has 14 residues. The V end lost 3 bases, the J end lost 9 bases, and 15 bases lay between the germline ends. Per the germline V gene, CDR1 is MNHNS and CDR2 is SASEGT. The CDR3 reads CASSDSQAGGTIYF. Here the CDR3 DNA reads TGTGCCAGCAGTGATTCACAGGCGGGGGGCACCATATATTTT.

The CDR3 bases are TGTGCCAGCAGCTTCAACTCGGGGCAAGAGACCCAGTACTTC. Translation: CASSFNSGQETQYF. The rearrangement links TRBV11-2 to TRBJ2-5; D possibly corresponds to TRBD2 (5 bases). CDR1 and CDR2 (germline): SGHAT, FQNNGV. V lost 3 bases and J 2 bases, leaving 10 bases between the germline ends. The CDR3 loop spans 14 amino acids.

The V gene is TRBV6-4, the J gene TRBJ2-1; 7 bases match TRBD1. CDR1 and CDR2 (germline): MRHNA, SNTAGT. CDR3 length: 16 residues. J was trimmed by 0 bases and V by 6 bases; bases with no gene match: 8. In DNA, the CDR3 is TGTGCCAGCAGCGAACAGGGGCTGAGCTCCTACAATGAGCAGTTCTTC. It codes for CASSEQGLSSYNEQFF.

The chain employs TRBV28 and TRBJ1-1; weak D call: TRBD1 (5 bases). The germline V gene encodes CDR1 MDHEN and CDR2 SYDVKM. This CDR3 region has 16 residues. Trimming removed 6 bases from V and 4 bases from J, with 21 bases in between. CDR3 loop: CASSLPMGLSSTEAFF. DNA of the CDR3: TGTGCCAGCAGCCTACCAATGGGACTTTCGAGCACTGAAGCTTTCTTT.

In its sample, this clone was seen once. The genes are TRBV28 and TRBJ1-1; 10 bases fit TRBD1. The J segment lost 12 bases and the V segment lost 5 bases, leaving 12 bases of the junction unmatched. Per the germline V gene, CDR1 is MDHEN and CDR2 is SYDVKM. CDR3 length: 14 residues. CDR3 bases: TGTGCCAGCAGTGTATCCGGGACAGGGGCTAGGACTTTCTTT. It encodes CASSVSGTGARTFF.

This chain joins TRBV27 and TRBJ1-6; 7 positions match TRBD1. The trim removed 4 bases at V and 5 bases at J, leaving 14 bases unmatched. Germline lookup yields CDR1 MNHEY and CDR2 SMNVEV (reference sequence). There are 18 residues in the CDR3. The CDR3, as DNA: TGTGCCAGCAGTTCCCCCATGCGCAGGGGGAAAAATAATTCACCCCTCCACTTT. Translation: CASSSPMRRGKNNSPLHF.

The chain combines TRBV12-3 or TRBV12-4 with TRBJ2-7; D perhaps matches TRBD2 (6 bases). CDR3 length equals 13 residues. Trimming took 6 bases from V and 4 from J, leaving 13 bases between them. The CDR3 nucleotides read TGTGCCAGCAGGGTAGCGGCTTCATACGAGCAGTACTTC. This translates into CASRVAASYEQYF.

This clone was seen a few times. The J gene is TRBJ1-2, the V gene TRBV2; TRBD1 might be the D (5 bases). Germline CDR1 reads SNHLY; CDR2 reads FYNNEI. The CDR3 covers 13 residues. The ends were cut back, 2 bases at V and 2 bases at J, with 6 bases in the middle. The CDR3 here is CASSEQGNYGYTF. As DNA, the CDR3 is TGTGCCAGCAGTGAACAGGGAAACTATGGCTACACCTTC.

The chain carries TRBV5-1 and TRBJ2-1; D perhaps matches TRBD2 (7 bases). This CDR3 has 15 amino acids. Germline loops: CDR1 SGHRS, CDR2 YFSETQ. Trimming shortened V by 3 bases and J by 14 bases, and 24 bases separated the two germline ends. This chain's CDR3 is CASSSRWGGRETKFF. In nucleotides, the CDR3 is TGCGCCAGCAGCTCCCGCTGGGGGGGGCGGGAGACGAAGTTCTTC.

V is TRBV7-9 and J is TRBJ2-1; 12 bases line up with TRBD2. From germline, CDR1 is SEHNR and CDR2 FQNEAQ (reference sequence). This CDR3 has 17 amino acids. Trimming took 1 base from V and 5 from J; bases not matched to a gene: 6. In DNA form, the CDR3 reads TGTGCCAGCAGCTTAGAGGGTGGACTAGCGGGAAACAATGAGCAGTTCTTC. Protein sequence: CASSLEGGLAGNNEQFF.

Points on this clone: Other DNA sequences from this sample encode an identical CDR3 as well. The J gene is TRBJ2-1, the V gene TRBV5-1, with 7 bases fitting TRBD2. After removal of 0 bases from V and 2 bases from J, the junction contained 2 bases not matched to a gene. The length of the CDR3 is 15 residues. Germline CDR1 SGHRS, CDR2 YFSETQ. In DNA, the CDR3 is TGCGCCAGCAGCTTGGTGGCGGGGGCCTACAATGAGCAGTTCTTC. As protein: CASSLVAGAYNEQFF.

This rearrangement joins TRBV18 to TRBJ1-2, with D perhaps matching TRBD1 (5 bases). The CDR3 covers 12 residues. Trimming took off 3 bases at V and 8 bases at J, with 10 bases between the two ends. CDR1 is KGHSH, CDR2 LQKENI, per germline. DNA of the CDR3: TGTGCCAGCTCACCTGACTGGGGCGGCTACACCTTC. Translating gives CASSPDWGGYTF.

The rearrangement joins TRBV7-2 to TRBJ1-3, with 7 bases that match TRBD1. The germline CDR1 and CDR2 sequences are SGHTA and FQGNSA. The V gene end was trimmed by 2 bases and the J gene end by 2 bases; junction bases not matched to a gene: 6. The CDR3 covers 16 residues. The DNA for the CDR3 is TGTGCCAGCAGCTTACTCCCGACAGGGACTGGAAACACCATATATTTT. This gives the protein CASSLLPTGTGNTIYF.

The V and J genes are TRBV2 and TRBJ1-1, with D possibly matching TRBD1 (6 bases). CDR3 size: 14 residues. Trimming took off 4 bases at V and 1 base at J, with 10 bases between the two ends. The V gene's germline CDR1 is SNHLY and CDR2 FYNNEI. CDR3 residues: CASSVDRRNTEAFF. DNA of the CDR3: TGTGCCAGCAGTGTCGACAGGAGGAACACTGAAGCTTTCTTT.

The rearrangement links TRBV9 to TRBJ2-2; 8 bases agree with TRBD2. CDR3 length: 16 residues. V lost 0 bases to trimming and J lost 3 bases; unmatched junction nucleotides: 4. Germline V gives CDR1 SGDLS, CDR2 YYNGEE. CDR3 in DNA: TGTGCCAGCAGCGTAGTCAGCGGGAGAGACACCGGGGAGCTGTTTTTT. Amino acid sequence: CASSVVSGRDTGELFF.

CDR3 in DNA: TGTGCCAGTAGTATGGGGCCGCTCCGGGGCTACACCTTC. Translated: CASSMGPLRGYTF. This chain uses TRBV19 with TRBJ1-2; tentative D call: TRBD1 (5 bases). The CDR3 consists of 13 residues. Germline CDR1 LNHDA, CDR2 SQIVND (reference sequence). Between the trimmed V and J ends, which lost 3 bases and 8 bases, there was a span of 13 bases.

The J gene is TRBJ1-2, the V gene TRBV2; 7 nucleotides line up with TRBD1. There are 12 residues in the CDR3. With V trimmed by 8 bases and J by 8 bases, 8 bases remained unmatched. In germline, CDR1 is SNHLY, CDR2 FYNNEI. This CDR3 is CASGQVLGGYTF. In DNA form, the CDR3 reads TGTGCCAGCGGACAGGTCCTTGGGGGCTACACCTTC.

The chain has TRBV5-1 and TRBJ1-1; D not resolved. The CDR3 contains 14 residues. Deletions cut 0 bases from V and 4 bases from J, with 10 bases between. Germline CDR1 SGHRS, CDR2 YFSETQ. The CDR3 is CASSLGPPVTEAFF. The CDR3 DNA follows: TGCGCCAGCAGCTTGGGGCCCCCAGTCACTGAAGCTTTCTTT. Full variable domain (remainder filled in from reference TRBV5-1 and TRBJ1-1): KAGVTQTPRYLIKTRGQQVTLSCSPISGHRSVSWYQQTPGQGLQFLFEYFSETQRNKGNFPGRFSGRQFSNSRSEMNVSTLELGDSALYLCASSLGPPVTEAFFGQGTRLTVV.

This clone was observed many times. The chain's CDR3 is CASSEAGQGVFNSPLHF. The CDR3 DNA is TGTGCCAGCAGTGAGGCGGGACAGGGGGTCTTTAATTCACCCCTCCACTTT. This sequence joins TRBV2 and TRBJ1-6; 11 bases align to TRBD1. V was clipped by 3 bases and J by 6 bases; unmatched bases: 7. Germline loops: CDR1 SNHLY, CDR2 FYNNEI. The CDR3 length is 17 residues.